These 26 T cell receptor beta chains share one sample of origin, sequenced in a study of shared clonotypes between healthy human individuals (TCRdb year 2020). CD8 naive samples were obtained by positive selection for CCR7 among CD45RO-negative cells, yielding a CD45RA+CCR7+ population from which TemRA cells were excluded. The library was made by the immunoSEQ multiplex PCR assay. In TCRdb, the immuneACCESS table is reduced to in-frame sequences with V and J assigned. These tables do not hold every clone; where another copy was compared, an unresolved V gene accounts for under half, and the others remain unexplained. The table for this sample lists around 2.1 million clones; 90% to 95% of them were counted only once. The ten largest clones take up 1.5% to 2% of the sample. The sequenced sample was naive CD8+ T cells from PBMCs. The sample's cell subset or site label, decoded: CD45RA+CCR7+. These receptors all come from a man aged 18 to 29 in good health. Some clones in this sample may be carry-over from other donors' samples.

V usage is TRBV7-2 and J usage is TRBJ2-5; either TRBD1 or TRBD2 may fit D (5 bases each). Germline lookup yields CDR1 SGHTA and CDR2 FQGNSA. V was clipped by 8 bases and J by 1 base, with 14 bases between them. This CDR3 is built from 14 residues. The CDR3: CASDSGRVQETQYF. DNA for the CDR3: TGTGCCAGCGACTCGGGGCGGGTCCAAGAGACCCAGTACTTC.

The chain recombines TRBV19 with TRBJ1-2; 12 nucleotides match TRBD1. Germline V gives CDR1 LNHDA, CDR2 SQIVND (reference sequence). Losses at the gene ends were 4 bases for V and 6 bases for J; bases not matched to a gene: 9. This CDR3 region has 16 residues. The CDR3 nucleotides read TGTGCCAGTAGTACAGTCCGGGACAGGGGGCTTCATGGCTACACCTTC. It codes for CASSTVRDRGLHGYTF.

As concerns this clone: Other DNA sequences within the sample encode an identical CDR3. The chain employs TRBV4-1 and TRBJ2-1; D remains ambiguous. Trimming shortened V by 0 bases and J by 9 bases, and 6 bases separated the two germline ends. CDR1 and CDR2 (germline): MGHRA, YSYEKL. The CDR3 spans 12 residues. CDR3 loop: CASSQDGVEQFF. The CDR3 coding sequence is TGCGCCAGCAGCCAAGATGGGGTTGAGCAGTTCTTC.

This chain links TRBV4-1 with TRBJ2-2; D is unresolved. Germline CDR1 MGHRA, CDR2 YSYEKL. Deletions cut 0 bases from V and 8 bases from J, with 10 bases between. CDR3 length: 14 amino acids. The CDR3 nucleotides are TGCGCCAGCAGCCAAGAAAGTTGGGGTGGGGAGCTGTTTTTT. This sequence encodes CASSQESWGGELFF.

The chain links TRBV9 to TRBJ2-3; the match to TRBD2 covers 7 bases. This CDR3 comprises 18 residues. CDR1 is SGDLS and CDR2 is YYNGEE in the germline V gene. Trimming removed 0 bases from V and 4 bases from J; junction bases left unmatched: 14. Here the CDR3 DNA reads TGTGCCAGCAGCGTAGCTTCCGGCGGGAGTGGTTCTGCAGATACGCAGTATTTT. As protein: CASSVASGGSGSADTQYF. Using reference TRBV9 and TRBJ2-3 for the parts outside the CDR3, the full variable domain is DSGVTQTPKHLITATGQRVTLRCSPRSGDLSVYWYQQSLDQGLQFLIQYYNGEERAKGNILERFSAQQFPDLHSELNLSSLELGDSALYFCASSVASGGSGSADTQYFGPGTRLTVL.

CDR3 sequence: CASSLNTREQYF. CDR3 bases: TGCGCCAGCAGCTTGAATACTCGGGAGCAGTACTTC. The rearrangement joins TRBV5-1 to TRBJ2-7; unclear D gene. Germline-derived CDR1 and CDR2 are SGHRS and YFSETQ. The CDR3 length is 12 residues. The V gene lost 1 base and the J gene lost 7 bases, with 9 bases spanning the gap.

The chain is built from TRBV7-6 and TRBJ2-3; maybe TRBD1 (5 bases). This CDR3 has 16 amino acids. The V and J ends lost 1 base and 5 bases respectively, with 16 bases between them. CDR1 is SGHVS and CDR2 is FNYEAQ in the germline V gene. CDR3: CASSLGTSKVGDTQYF. CDR3 DNA sequence: TGTGCCAGCAGCTTAGGGACATCCAAGGTCGGAGATACGCAGTATTTT. The whole variable domain, remainder taken from reference TRBV7-6 and TRBJ2-3, is GAGVSQSPRYKVTKRGQDVALRCDPISGHVSLYWYRQALGQGPEFLTYFNYEAQQDKSGLPNDRFSAERPEGSISTLTIQRTEQRDSAMYRCASSLGTSKVGDTQYFGPGTRLTVL.

The chain carries TRBV6-4 and TRBJ2-1; the D gene is possibly TRBD2 (6 bases). Germline assignment: CDR1 MRHNA and CDR2 SNTAGT. Trimming removed 3 bases at V and 4 bases at J, with 13 bases between. The CDR3 spans 15 residues. CDR3 residues: CASSESLASYNEQFF. For the CDR3, the DNA is TGTGCCAGCAGTGAATCGCTAGCGAGTTACAATGAGCAGTTCTTC.

The chain couples TRBV6-5 to TRBJ2-2; D call uncertain. Germline V gene data show CDR1 as MNHEY and CDR2 as SVGAGI. The CDR3 totals 16 residues. V lost 0 bases to trimming and J lost 5 bases, with 13 bases between them. In DNA form, the CDR3 reads TGTGCCAGCAGTTACTCGATAGGCGAGCTTACCGGGGAGCTGTTTTTT. Translation gives CASSYSIGELTGELFF.

The chain couples TRBV29-1 to TRBJ2-1; D may be TRBD1 or TRBD2 (6 bases each). In germline, CDR1 is SQVTM, CDR2 ANQGSEA. This CDR3 spans 15 amino acids. Trimming removed 5 bases at V and 0 bases at J, with 14 bases between. CDR3 region: CSVTGAVSSYNEQFF. For the CDR3, the DNA is TGCAGCGTTACGGGGGCGGTCAGCTCCTACAATGAGCAGTTCTTC.

The chain joins TRBV7-2 to TRBJ1-1; D ambiguous. Germline loops: CDR1 SGHTA, CDR2 FQGNSA. Trimming took off 5 bases at V and 2 bases at J, with 15 bases between the two ends. This CDR3 contains 15 residues. The CDR3 loop is CASSASPGINTEAFF. The CDR3 DNA follows: TGTGCCAGCAGCGCCTCTCCGGGGATAAACACTGAAGCTTTCTTT.

The gene calls are TRBV5-1 and TRBJ2-7; a weak D match, TRBD2 (6 bases). The germline gives CDR1 SGHRS, CDR2 YFSETQ. This CDR3 spans 14 amino acids. The V end was cut by 4 bases, the J end by 6 bases, with 17 bases between. This CDR3 reads CASSEPEGLSEQYF. The DNA for the CDR3 is TGCGCCAGCAGCGAACCGGAGGGTTTGAGCGAGCAGTACTTC. Full variable domain (rest looked up from reference TRBV5-1 and TRBJ2-7): KAGVTQTPRYLIKTRGQQVTLSCSPISGHRSVSWYQQTPGQGLQFLFEYFSETQRNKGNFPGRFSGRQFSNSRSEMNVSTLELGDSALYLCASSEPEGLSEQYFGPGTRLTVT.

The chain joins TRBV7-9 to TRBJ2-5; TRBD2 agrees at 7 bases. Germline V gene sequence: CDR1 SEHNR, CDR2 FQNEAQ (reference sequence). This CDR3 is built from 16 residues. Trimming at V came to 1 base and at J to 2 bases, leaving 7 bases not matched to a gene. This CDR3 reads CASSLGFGLGQETQYF. The CDR3 region has the DNA TGTGCCAGCAGCTTAGGTTTTGGACTAGGGCAAGAGACCCAGTACTTC.

The chain recombines TRBV27 with TRBJ2-7, with D possibly matching TRBD1 (6 bases). The V and J ends lost 6 bases and 3 bases respectively, with 18 bases between them. This CDR3 comprises 15 residues. In germline, CDR1 is MNHEY, CDR2 SMNVEV (reference sequence). The CDR3 DNA reads as TGTGCCAGCAGCCAGGAGAATTGGGGGCACTACGAGCAGTACTTC. Amino acid sequence: CASSQENWGHYEQYF.

This chain uses TRBV2 with TRBJ2-3; 7 bases map to TRBD1. With 3 bases clipped from V and 1 base from J, the junction kept 7 bases outside the gene matches. Germline V lookup: CDR1 SNHLY, CDR2 FYNNEI. The CDR3 length is 16 residues. The CDR3 nucleotides read TGTGCCAGCAGTGAGACTGACAGGGAAGGCACAGATACGCAGTATTTT. Translated, it gives CASSETDREGTDTQYF.

Points on this clone: The sample holds other DNA sequences that translate to the same CDR3. This sequence joins TRBV9 and TRBJ1-4; D might be TRBD1 (5 bases). The CDR3 length is 15 residues. Trimming removed 4 bases from V and 2 bases from J, with 12 bases in between. CDR1 SGDLS and CDR2 YYNGEE come from the germline V gene. This chain's CDR3 is CASSLAGGTNEKLFF. For the CDR3, the DNA is TGTGCCAGCAGCCTCGCGGGGGGGACTAATGAAAAACTGTTTTTT.

This chain uses TRBV7-2 with TRBJ2-7; 10 bases are a match to TRBD2. CDR3 size: 14 residues. Per germline, CDR1 SGHTA and CDR2 FQGNSA. The ends lost 5 bases at V and 6 bases at J; junction bases unmatched: 7. CDR3 protein: CASSQATSGTEQYF. The CDR3 bases are TGTGCCAGCAGCCAGGCCACTAGCGGGACCGAGCAGTACTTC.

The chain combines TRBV25-1 with TRBJ2-1, with D perhaps matching TRBD2 (5 bases). CDR1 and CDR2 (germline): MGHDK, SYGVNS. The V end was cut by 6 bases, the J end by 4 bases, with 10 bases between. The CDR3 sequence is 13 residues long. The CDR3 nucleotides are TGTGCCAGCAGAGAGGGCGGGTACAATGAGCAGTTCTTC. Protein sequence: CASREGGYNEQFF.

The gene calls are TRBV23-1 and TRBJ2-7; D is perhaps TRBD1 (6 bases). TRBV23-1 is given ORF status, its function remaining uncertain. Trimming left V 10 bases short and J 3 bases short, with 10 bases between. The CDR3 runs 11 residues. The DNA for the CDR3 is TGCGCCACCTCACAGGGCTACGAGCAGTACTTC. Translated, it gives CATSQGYEQYF.

The chain is built from TRBV27 and TRBJ1-1; the D gene is possibly TRBD1 (5 bases). Germline V CDR1 and CDR2: MNHEY, SMNVEV (reference sequence). V shed 5 bases and J shed 10 bases, with 14 bases lying between them. The CDR3 covers 12 residues. CDR3 nucleotides: TGTGCCAGCAGTACCGGACCGGGACGAGCTTTCTTT. It codes for CASSTGPGRAFF.

The chain joins TRBV4-1 to TRBJ2-7; maybe TRBD1 (6 bases). Trimming removed 4 bases from V and 0 bases from J, with 13 bases in between. The CDR3 contains 15 residues. Germline CDR1 MGHRA, CDR2 YSYEKL. The CDR3 loop is CASSPEMGASYEQYF. The CDR3 region has the DNA TGCGCCAGCAGCCCCGAGATGGGGGCCTCCTACGAGCAGTACTTC.

The chain joins TRBV29-1 to TRBJ2-7; 9 bases align to TRBD2. The CDR3 has 14 amino acids. Germline-derived CDR1 and CDR2 are SQVTM and ANQGSEA. V shed 1 base and J 1 base; nucleotides not matched to a gene: 2. The CDR3 reads CSVEGLADSYEQYF. CDR3 in DNA: TGCAGCGTTGAAGGACTAGCGGATTCCTACGAGCAGTACTTC.

The V gene is TRBV7-6, the J gene TRBJ2-2, with D perhaps TRBD1 (5 bases). Germline V gene data show CDR1 as SGHVS and CDR2 as FNYEAQ. The CDR3 is made up of 13 amino acids. V was shortened by 2 bases and J by 5 bases, with 6 bases between the two germline ends. The CDR3 region has the DNA TGTGCCAGCAGCTTAAGGGGAACCGGGGAGCTGTTTTTT. Translation: CASSLRGTGELFF.

The chain couples TRBV19 to TRBJ1-2, with D unclear. Between the trimmed V and J ends, which lost 10 bases and 3 bases, there was a span of 15 bases. Germline CDR1 is LNHDA and CDR2 is SQIVND (reference sequence). The CDR3 length is 13 residues. The CDR3 spells CATRSTGDYGYTF. The CDR3 nucleotides read TGTGCCACCCGTTCCACTGGGGACTATGGCTACACCTTC.

The J gene is TRBJ2-1, the V gene TRBV28; 9 bases line up with TRBD2. This CDR3 is 14 amino acids long. The germline gives CDR1 MDHEN, CDR2 SYDVKM. V dropped 2 bases and J dropped 5; count of bases not matched to a gene: 1. The CDR3 sequence is CASSLRLADNEQFF. The CDR3 nucleotides read TGTGCCAGCAGTTTACGACTAGCGGACAATGAGCAGTTCTTC.

With regard to this clone: The sample has other DNA sequences that encode this CDR3 too. V usage is TRBV9 and J usage is TRBJ2-1; D perhaps matches TRBD1 (5 bases). Germline CDR1 and CDR2: SGDLS and YYNGEE. The CDR3 loop spans 14 amino acids. Trimming took 0 bases from V and 7 from J, leaving 11 bases between them. The CDR3 DNA sequence: TGTGCCAGCAGCGTAGGGTCTAGGGGTAATGAGCAGTTCTTC. It translates to CASSVGSRGNEQFF.